The 6 T cell receptor beta chains below all came from one sample that was sequenced in a study of T cells in Graves' hyperthyroidism and ophthalmopathy. What was amplified from RNA transcripts were TCR beta CDR3 regions. RT-PCR in the first round (using the HTBI primer set) targeted the TCR CDR3. TCRdb used MiXCR to reprocess the multiplex PCR reads, holding one entry per CDR3 protein. This table has 730,000 or so distinct CDR3 sequences, roughly a sixth appearing once. Sequenced material: blood. These TCRs come from a woman aged 50 to 60 with Graves' hyperthyroidism that later progressed to Graves' ophthalmopathy.

This clonotype was observed a few times. The chain is built from TRBV19 and TRBJ1-2; D perhaps matches TRBD1 (5 bases). Germline loops: CDR1 LNHDA, CDR2 SQIVND (reference sequence). CDR3 length: 13 amino acids. V lost 0 bases, J lost 8 bases, and 10 bases lay in between. CDR3 residues: CASSIDLGDGYTF. CDR3 nucleotide sequence: TGTGCCAGTAGTATAGATCTGGGGGACGGCTACACCTTC.

This clonotype occurred many times. This rearrangement joins TRBV27 to TRBJ1-1; D unresolved. Germline V gene data show CDR1 as MNHEY and CDR2 as SMNVEV (reference sequence). V lost 5 bases to trimming and J lost 0 bases, with 10 bases between them. The length of the CDR3 is 14 residues. Here the CDR3 DNA reads TGTGCCAGCAGTCAACCACAAATGAACACTGAAGCTTTCTTT. The encoded protein is CASSQPQMNTEAFF.

This sequence joins TRBV15 and TRBJ2-1; 9 bases are a match to TRBD1. There are 14 residues in the CDR3. Germline loops: CDR1 LNHNV, CDR2 YYDKDF (reference sequence). The V segment lost 3 bases and the J segment 5 bases; nucleotides outside the gene matches: 2. The CDR3 is CATSSRDRDNEQFF. The DNA for the CDR3 is TGTGCCACCAGCAGCCGGGACAGGGACAATGAGCAGTTCTTC.

The chain uses TRBV27 and TRBJ2-5, with unresolved D. Germline values: CDR1 MNHEY, CDR2 SMNVEV (reference sequence). This CDR3 is 15 amino acids long. V was pared by 5 bases and J by 0 bases, with 13 bases between. The DNA of the CDR3 is TGTGCCAGCAGTCGAATCGATACAGACCAAGAGACCCAGTACTTC. It translates to CASSRIDTDQETQYF.

This clonotype was observed a handful of times. The rearrangement links TRBV29-1 to TRBJ1-4; tentatively, D is TRBD1 (6 bases). Trimming stripped 3 bases from V and 8 bases from J, with 19 bases between. This CDR3 is built from 15 residues. Germline CDR1 SQVTM, CDR2 ANQGSEA. The chain's CDR3 is CSVEGTGHFSEKLFF. In DNA form, the CDR3 reads TGCAGCGTTGAGGGGACGGGACACTTTTCCGAAAAACTGTTTTTT.

CDR3 sequence: CASSLGLRDNQPQHF. CDR3 bases: TGTGCCAGCAGCTTAGGTTTGAGGGACAATCAGCCCCAGCATTTT. The V and J genes are TRBV7-2 and TRBJ1-5; D remains unclear. Trimming cost V 1 base and J 3 bases, with 10 bases left between them. The CDR3 loop spans 15 amino acids. From germline, CDR1 is SGHTA and CDR2 FQGNSA.